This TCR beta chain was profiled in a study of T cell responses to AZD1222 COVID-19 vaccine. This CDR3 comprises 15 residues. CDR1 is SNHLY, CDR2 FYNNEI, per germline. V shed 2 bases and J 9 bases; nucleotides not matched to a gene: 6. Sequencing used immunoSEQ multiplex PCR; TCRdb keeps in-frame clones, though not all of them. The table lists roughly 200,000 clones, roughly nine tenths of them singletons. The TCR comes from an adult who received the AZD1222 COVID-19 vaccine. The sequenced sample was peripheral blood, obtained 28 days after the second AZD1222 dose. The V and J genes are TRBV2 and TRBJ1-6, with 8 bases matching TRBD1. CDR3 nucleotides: TGTGCCAGCAGTGAATTGGGACAGGACCGTTCACCCCTCCACTTT. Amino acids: CASSELGQDRSPLHF. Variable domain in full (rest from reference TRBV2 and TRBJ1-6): EPEVTQTPSHQVTQMGQEVILRCVPISNHLYFYWYRQILGQKVEFLVSFYNNEISEKSEIFDDQFSVERPDGSNFTLKIRSTKLEDSAMYFCASSELGQDRSPLHFGNGTRLTVT.